Sequencing of this TCR beta chain was carried out in a study of monozygotic twins with inflammatory bowel disease. The CDR3 is made up of 15 amino acids. In germline, CDR1 is SEHNR, CDR2 FQNEAQ (reference sequence). TCRdb re-called the 5' RACE reads and gives one entry per CDR3 protein, without DNA. Its table records a few hundred thousand distinct CDR3 sequences. This TCR was sampled from a human donor with ulcerative colitis or Crohn's disease, or a healthy co-twin of an affected twin (not recorded which). The sample was blood. The J gene is TRBJ2-5, the V gene TRBV7-9. The CDR3 reads CASSLGARTQETQYF.